The rows below give T cell receptor beta chains drawn from one sample of a study of identical twins. TCRdb re-analysed the 5' RACE reads in MiXCR, keeping a single row per CDR3 protein. The table lists more than 250,000 distinct CDR3 sequences, approximately 8.5% of them singletons, with approximately 2% in the top ten. These same data were also listed under a study on yellow fever vaccine responses in identical twins.

The sample taken for sequencing was memory (CD45RO+) T cells sorted from blood. The receptors stem from a woman under 30 in good health. The CDR3 runs from the conserved cysteine through the conserved F or W. The D gene is left open where the match is weak. A clone size is listed for some rows: how often the clone was seen (once, few, many), or a class if it is expanded.

clone_size | j_call | d_call | v_call | cdr3_nt | cdr3_aa
- | TRBJ2-2 | - | TRBV6-1 | TGTGCCAGCAGTGCGGAGACATCCTACACCGGGGAGCTGTTTTTT | CASSAETSYTGELFF
many | TRBJ1-2 | - | TRBV6-1 | TGTGCCAGCGGGTCTGGACGGGCTAACTATGGCTACACCTTC | CASGSGRANYGYTF
- | TRBJ1-2 | - | TRBV9 | TGTGCCAGCAGCGTTAATTCAGCGTATGGCTACACCTTC | CASSVNSAYGYTF
few | TRBJ2-1 | - | TRBV6-1 | TGTGCCAGCAGTGAAGGGACAATATCCTACAATGAGCAGTTCTTC | CASSEGTISYNEQFF
many | TRBJ2-5 | TRBD2 | TRBV10-3 | TGTGCCATCAGTTCCGTACGGACTAGCGGGAAGCAAGAGACCCAGTACTTC | CAISSVRTSGKQETQYF
many | TRBJ1-1 | TRBD1 | TRBV4-1 | TGCGCCAGCAGGGGTATGGGGACAGGCACTGAAGCTTTCTTT | CASRGMGTGTEAFF
many | TRBJ1-3 | - | TRBV4-1 | TGCGCCAGCAGCCAGTCTCGGGAGAGGGCTGGAAACACCATATATTTT | CASSQSRERAGNTIYF
many | TRBJ2-1 | TRBD2 | TRBV4-2 | TGTGCCAGCAGCGGGACTAGCGGCAACAATGAGCAGTTCTTC | CASSGTSGNNEQFF
many | TRBJ1-1 | - | TRBV12-3/TRBV12-4 | TGTGCCAGCAGTTTCTGGGAATCAAACACTGAAGCTTTCTTT | CASSFWESNTEAFF
few | TRBJ2-1 | TRBD2 | TRBV12-3/TRBV12-4 | TGTGCCAGCAGTTCTGGACTAGCGGGATGGGGCTCCTACAATGAGCAGTTCTTC | CASSSGLAGWGSYNEQFF
- | TRBJ2-6 | - | TRBV19 | TGTGCCAGCGGGGTCGGGGCCAACGTCCTGACTTTC | CASGVGANVLTF
many | TRBJ1-1 | - | TRBV10-3 | TGTGCCATCAGTGAGAATGGTAAGGAGAAAGCTTTCTTT | CAISENGKEKAFF
- | TRBJ1-1 | - | TRBV20-1 | TGCAGTGCTAGAGATCCGGGCTGGGACACTGAAGCTTTCTTT | CSARDPGWDTEAFF
- | TRBJ1-6 | - | TRBV7-9 | TGTGCCAGCAGCTTTACCCGTGGGGGCCGAAATTCACCCCTCCACTTT | CASSFTRGGRNSPLHF
many | TRBJ2-1 | TRBD2 | TRBV12-3/TRBV12-4 | TGTGCCAGCAGTTTACGGACTAGCGGGGGGGTCAATGAGCAGTTCTTC | CASSLRTSGGVNEQFF
many | TRBJ2-5 | - | TRBV7-9 | TGTGCCAGCAGCTCAGTCCTGCCCCAAGAGACCCAGTACTTC | CASSSVLPQETQYF
- | TRBJ2-1 | - | TRBV15 | TGTGCCACCAGCAGATCCCACTTACGGACTTCCTCTGCCTACAATGAGCAGTTCTTC | CATSRSHLRTSSAYNEQFF
many | TRBJ2-3 | TRBD2 | TRBV5-1 | TGCGCCAGCAGCTTGTTAGCGGGAGGAGGCACGCAGTATTTT | CASSLLAGGGTQYF
many | TRBJ2-1 | - | TRBV12-3/TRBV12-4 | TGTGCCAGCAGTTTAGGATCCAGCGGGCCTTACAATGAGCAGTTCTTC | CASSLGSSGPYNEQFF
few | TRBJ2-6 | - | TRBV6-2/TRBV6-3 | TGTGCCAGCAGTTATCATCTCGGGTACGCTGGGGCCAACGTCCTGACTTTC | CASSYHLGYAGANVLTF
few | TRBJ2-4 | - | TRBV27 | TGTGCCAGCAGTACCCTCCGGGGATCTGGCAAAAACATTCAGTACTTC | CASSTLRGSGKNIQYF
few | TRBJ2-1 | - | TRBV2 | TGTGCCAGCACTCCCGGGTTCTCCTACAATGAGCAGTTCTTC | CASTPGFSYNEQFF
few | TRBJ1-5 | - | TRBV7-6 | TGTGCCAGCAGCTTAGTGGACGGTCAGCCCCAGCATTTT | CASSLVDGQPQHF
few | TRBJ2-6 | TRBD1 | TRBV20-1 | TGCAGTGCTACCGGGACAGGACGCTCTGGGGCCAACGTCCTGACTTTC | CSATGTGRSGANVLTF
many | TRBJ2-7 | - | TRBV6-1 | TGTGCCAGCAGTGAATCTATATGGGGCTACGAGCAGTACTTC | CASSESIWGYEQYF
- | TRBJ1-1 | - | TRBV19 | TGTGCCAGTAGTATTGTGGCAGCAACTGAAGCTTTCTTT | CASSIVAATEAFF
- | TRBJ2-2 | - | TRBV27 | TGTGCCAGCAGTTTAAGGTTCCGGTTAGGGACAACCTGGACTGGGGAGCTGTTTTTT | CASSLRFRLGTTWTGELFF
few | TRBJ2-3 | - | TRBV10-2 | TGCGCCAGCAGTGACGGCAGAACTAGCACAGATACGCAGTATTTT | CASSDGRTSTDTQYF
many | TRBJ2-3 | TRBD1 | TRBV4-2 | TGTGCCAGCAGCCAAGATGGGACAGCGAGGCCAGATACGCAGTATTTT | CASSQDGTARPDTQYF
- | TRBJ2-2 | TRBD1 | TRBV27 | TGTGCCAGCACAGTACGGACAGGGACCACCGGGGAGCTGTTTTTT | CASTVRTGTTGELFF
many | TRBJ2-6 | TRBD1 | TRBV11-2 | TGTGCCAGCAGCTTAAGGGCAGGGGGTATGGGGGCCAACGTCCTGACTTTC | CASSLRAGGMGANVLTF
- | TRBJ2-7 | TRBD2 | TRBV3-1 | TGTGCCAGCAGCCAAGGTTGGGGACTAGATACCGAGCAGTACTTC | CASSQGWGLDTEQYF
- | TRBJ1-2 | - | TRBV25-1 | TGTGCCAGCATTGCCGACAGTAACTATGGCTACACCTTC | CASIADSNYGYTF
- | TRBJ1-3 | - | TRBV6-1 | TGTGCCAGCAGAGACCACCCCCGGGGTGGAAACACCATATATTTT | CASRDHPRGGNTIYF
- | TRBJ1-1 | - | TRBV9 | TGTGCCAGCAGCGAGAAGACAGACCTGAACACTGAAGCTTTCTTT | CASSEKTDLNTEAFF
many | TRBJ2-2 | TRBD1 | TRBV5-1 | TGCGCCAGCAGCTTGCAGTGGGGCAGGGGGACAGTCGGGGAGCTGTTTTTT | CASSLQWGRGTVGELFF
few | TRBJ2-5 | - | TRBV10-3 | TGTGCCATCAAGGGAGGGGGACAGCAAGAGACCCAGTACTTC | CAIKGGGQQETQYF
- | TRBJ1-2 | - | TRBV2 | TGTGCCAGCAGTCCGGGGACGGGGCTCTATGGCTACACCTTC | CASSPGTGLYGYTF
few | TRBJ1-1 | - | TRBV5-6 | TGTGCCAGCAGCCTAGATAATGAAGCTTTCTTT | CASSLDNEAFF
many | TRBJ2-5 | - | TRBV4-2 | TGTGCCAGCAGCCAAGATAAGGCAGGCGGTGGAGAGACCCAGTACTTC | CASSQDKAGGGETQYF
- | TRBJ1-1 | - | TRBV20-1 | TGCAGTGCTGGGGGGCAGGGGAATGAAGCTTTCTTT | CSAGGQGNEAFF
many | TRBJ2-1 | - | TRBV6-5 | TGTGCCAGCAGTTACGGTGGAGGGGGCTACAATGAGCAGTTCTTC | CASSYGGGGYNEQFF
few | TRBJ2-5 | - | TRBV7-9 | TGTGCCAGCAGCTCCAGAGTCGGACGAAAAGAGACCCAGTACTTC | CASSSRVGRKETQYF
few | TRBJ2-3 | - | TRBV7-9 | TGTGCCAGCAGCTCTCTAGTAAGCACAGATACGCAGTATTTT | CASSSLVSTDTQYF
many | TRBJ2-1 | TRBD2 | TRBV7-3 | TGTGCCAGCAGCTCCGGGACTAGCGGGATCCATGAGCAGTTCTTC | CASSSGTSGIHEQFF
many | TRBJ2-4 | TRBD2 | TRBV6-2/TRBV6-3 | TGTGCCAGCAGTTTCGCAACGGGGACTAGCGGGAGGTGGATCAAAAACATTCAGTACTTC | CASSFATGTSGRWIKNIQYF
many | TRBJ1-6 | - | TRBV7-9 | TGTGCCAGCAGCTTAAGGAATTCACCCCTCCACTTT | CASSLRNSPLHF
many | TRBJ2-7 | - | TRBV27 | TGTGCCAGCAGACAACAGGTGGGCAAATACGAGCAGTACTTC | CASRQQVGKYEQYF
many | TRBJ2-1 | TRBD1 | TRBV12-3/TRBV12-4 | TGTGCCAGCAGCCAAGGACAGGGGCCTTACAATGAGCAGTTCTTC | CASSQGQGPYNEQFF
- | TRBJ2-1 | - | TRBV3-1 | TGTGCCAGCAGCTCCCGGACTGTGGTGGGCAATGAGCAGTTCTTC | CASSSRTVVGNEQFF
many | TRBJ2-1 | - | TRBV29-1 | TGCAGCGTTATTCCGGGAAACAATGAGCAGTTCTTC | CSVIPGNNEQFF
many | TRBJ2-1 | TRBD2 | TRBV5-5 | TGTGCCAGCAGGGCGGGGGGTCACAATGAGCAGTTCTTC | CASRAGGHNEQFF
- | TRBJ2-1 | TRBD2 | TRBV20-1 | TGCAGTGCTAGAGATCGTGTTAGCGGGAGGGCCAGGGGTGAGCAGTTCTTC | CSARDRVSGRARGEQFF
few | TRBJ2-4 | - | TRBV2 | TGTGCCAGCACCTTAATAGCTTCAGCCAAAAACATTCAGTACTTC | CASTLIASAKNIQYF
many | TRBJ2-1 | TRBD1 | TRBV14 | TGTGCCAGCAGCTCTTACAGGGGGCGTAATGAGCAGTTCTTC | CASSSYRGRNEQFF
- | TRBJ1-2 | - | TRBV5-1 | TGCGCCAGCAGCACCGGGACGGCCTACCGCTATGGCTACACCTTC | CASSTGTAYRYGYTF
few | TRBJ1-5 | - | TRBV27 | TGTGCCATCGTCGGGGCAGGGTACAATCAGCCCCAGCATTTT | CAIVGAGYNQPQHF
- | TRBJ2-1 | TRBD2 | TRBV19 | TGTGCCGTAGGGGCGGGACTAGCGGGAGGGCCTTCCTACAATGAGCAGTTCTTC | CAVGAGLAGGPSYNEQFF
- | TRBJ2-4 | TRBD1 | TRBV25-1 | TGTGCCAGCAGTCCTCAACCCCCCAGGGGGCCGCCGGGGATTCAGTACTTC | CASSPQPPRGPPGIQYF
many | TRBJ1-1 | - | TRBV12-3/TRBV12-4 | TGTGCCAGCAGTTTATCTTCGGGGAGTGGATTAGCTTTCTTT | CASSLSSGSGLAFF